This TCR beta chain comes out of a study of beta chain features in type 1 diabetes. In total, each donor contributed a single heparinised blood draw that averaged around 100 mL. Researchers reported sorting CD4+ naive, central memory, regulatory and stem cell-like memory cells via CD45RO/CCR7/CD25/CD127/CD95/CD27. The sample holds a few counts of this clone. Germline V gene lookup returns CDR1 SGDLS and CDR2 YYNGEE. The V end lost 0 bases, the J end lost 4 bases, and 8 bases lay between the germline ends. This CDR3 has 14 residues. Every isolated RNA sample was fully reverse transcribed, so sequencing captured expressed TCRB transcripts. About 3.4 million reads on average were seen across naive, central memory and regulatory T cell samples. The table came from immunoSEQ multiplex PCR; TCRdb's copy has only in-frame clones and leaves some out. The data contain under 250,000 clones, roughly 15% of them singletons.

This TCR was sampled from a woman between 35 and 50 years old in good health. The chain links TRBV9 to TRBJ2-1; D is ambiguous. Sample: naive CD4+ T cells from blood. CDR3 bases: TGTGCCAGCAGCGTAGAATTCTTGTACAATGAGCAGTTCTTC. Amino acid sequence: CASSVEFLYNEQFF.